This note documents a single TCR beta chain sequence. Its target is not known. Profiled with immunoSEQ multiplex PCR; TCRdb holds only in-frame clones, not every one. The profile shows millions of clones, 80% to 95% of them singletons. The data were obtained in a study of shared clonotypes between healthy human individuals. Study at large: For every donor, three CD4 naive, three CD4 memory, two CD8 naive and one CD8 memory plates were used. Study results and limitations: Genetic and exposure-history diversity was limited by the few donors. Naive subsets usually exceeded memory subsets in estimated richness. Non-shared clonotypes showed lower generation probabilities than clonotypes common to all four donors.

There are 13 residues in the CDR3. CDR1 is MNHNS, CDR2 SASEGT, per germline. The V gene lost 7 bases and the J gene lost 5 bases, with 12 bases spanning the gap. The clonotype comes from a man aged 18 to 30 in good health. Some clones in this sample may be carry-over from other donors' samples. The chain recombines TRBV6-1 with TRBJ1-5; D is perhaps TRBD1 (6 bases). The source material was naive CD4+ T cells from PBMCs. The subset denotes: CD45RA+ positively selected. The CDR3 here is CASKTNRDQPQHF. The CDR3 coding sequence is TGTGCCAGCAAAACCAACAGGGATCAGCCCCAGCATTTT.